This TCR beta chain was sequenced for a study of blood T cell repertoires in COVID-19. Study overall: Whether acute or convalescent, the COVID-19 samples came from the United States, Italy and Spain.

Trimming removed 7 bases from V and 0 bases from J; junction bases left unmatched: 7. The CDR3 consists of 14 residues. Germline lookup yields CDR1 SQVTM and CDR2 ANQGSEA. TCRdb keeps only in-frame clones here, not all; method: immunoSEQ multiplex PCR. Among about 49,000 clones listed, around 79% were seen once. Sequencing was done on a sample of peripheral blood. The receptor comes from a man in his 70s with active or convalescent COVID-19. The chain employs TRBV29-1 and TRBJ2-3; TRBD1 aligns across 7 bases. The DNA of the CDR3 is TGCAGCGCAAGTACGGGACAGAGCACAGATACGCAGTATTTT. As protein: CSASTGQSTDTQYF.